This TCR beta chain comes out of a study of T-cell memory formation after mild COVID-19. Study information: The study found TCR clusters largely donor specific.

V was cut by 5 bases and J by 4 bases, with 12 bases left in between. The CDR3 runs to 14 residues. Germline-derived CDR1 and CDR2 are SGHTA and FQGNSA. 5'RACE primed at constant segments yielded TCR alpha and TCR beta cDNA libraries bearing sample barcodes and UMIs. TCRdb reprocessed the 5' RACE reads with MiXCR, giving one entry per CDR3 protein. Among about 500,000 distinct CDR3 sequences, around 20% were seen once, and the ten largest hold about an eighth. The chain recombines TRBV7-2 with TRBJ2-1; D gene ambiguous. Sequencing was performed on PBMCs or a T cell subset sorted from them (not recorded which). The clonotype was recovered from an adult woman who had mild COVID-19 (a few samples of this study predate the infection). Cell type and time point are not known. CDR3 DNA sequence: TGTGCCAGCAGCCCGGCCCGAGCGTACAATGAGCAGTTCTTC. Translating gives CASSPARAYNEQFF.